Listed here are 19 T cell receptor beta chains from one sample, sequenced in a study of synovial regulatory T cells in juvenile arthritis. Method: immunoSEQ multiplex PCR; TCRdb's copy keeps in-frame clones and lacks some. Listed are around 9,000 clones; about 1.7% falls within the top ten. Study outcomes and limitations: TCR diversity was lower in inflammation-associated blood Treg cells than in other blood Treg cells.

No cognate antigen is known for these TCRs. The sample consisted of Treg cells from blood. Subset noted: HLA-DR+ inflammation-associated blood Treg cells. These receptors originate from a donor aged 2-35 years with juvenile idiopathic arthritis.

The chain carries TRBV6-6 and TRBJ1-2. CDR1 and CDR2 (germline): MNHNY, SVGAGI (reference sequence). The CDR3 consists of 14 residues. No nucleotide data were recorded. CDR3 residues: CASSLEGSAYGYTF.

This rearrangement joins TRBV19 to TRBJ2-3. This CDR3 is 14 amino acids long. DNA was not recorded. In germline, CDR1 is LNHDA, CDR2 SQIVND (reference sequence). The chain's CDR3 is CASSIMGGTDTQYF.

This chain connects TRBV5-1 to TRBJ1-1. The CDR3 has 16 residues. No DNA sequence is on record. Germline values: CDR1 SGHRS, CDR2 YFSETQ. The CDR3 loop is CASSPISGTQRTEAFF.

This clone ranks as medium-sized in terms of frequency. The V call is TRBV18, the J call TRBJ1-4; absent DNA, TCRdb's TRBD1 call cannot be checked. The CDR3 totals 14 residues. No DNA appears here. CDR1 and CDR2 from the germline V gene are KGHSH and LQKENI. The CDR3 sequence: CASSAGATNEKLFF.

The J gene is TRBJ1-4, the V gene TRBV6-1; with no DNA, the TCRdb D assignment of TRBD1 cannot be verified. The germline V gene has CDR1 MNHNS and CDR2 SASEGT. This CDR3 comprises 14 residues. The DNA sequence is not available. The CDR3 spells CASSENRGVEKLFF.

This chain uses TRBV6-5 with TRBJ1-5. The CDR3 contains 15 residues. No DNA is listed. CDR1 MNHEY and CDR2 SVGAGI come from the germline V gene. The CDR3 is CASSLDGYSNQPQHF.

The CDR3 sequence: CASSLKAGGPSGANVLTF. The chain combines TRBV5-1 with TRBJ2-6; TCRdb designates TRBD1, a call that cannot be tested without DNA. The CDR3 is made up of 18 amino acids. No coding sequence is recorded. Germline CDR1 SGHRS, CDR2 YFSETQ.

The CDR3 sequence: CASSVSGLYNEQFF. The gene calls are TRBV9 and TRBJ2-1; with no DNA, the TCRdb D assignment of TRBD1 cannot be verified. The CDR3 totals 14 residues. No DNA sequence was recorded. The germline CDR1 and CDR2 sequences are SGDLS and YYNGEE.

This chain links TRBV9 with TRBJ1-1; TCRdb proposes TRBD1, but this gene call is untestable without DNA. Germline V gene data show CDR1 as SGDLS and CDR2 as YYNGEE. This CDR3 comprises 15 residues. The DNA sequence is not available. CDR3 loop: CASSVTGRLNTEAFF.

The chain employs TRBV10-3 and TRBJ2-2; with no DNA, the TCRdb D assignment of TRBD2 cannot be verified. CDR3 length: 12 amino acids. The entry carries no DNA sequence. Germline CDR1 reads ENHRY; CDR2 reads SYGVKD. The CDR3 loop reads CAIKGGTGELFF.

V and J are TRBV18 and TRBJ1-1. The length of the CDR3 is 13 residues. The nucleotide record is missing. The V gene's germline CDR1 is KGHSH and CDR2 LQKENI. The CDR3 sequence is CASSPNKVSRAFF.

This sequence joins TRBV5-1 and TRBJ2-4. The V gene's germline CDR1 is SGHRS and CDR2 YFSETQ. The CDR3 loop spans 13 amino acids. DNA for this receptor is not on file. CDR3 in amino acids: CASSRGDKNIQYF.

In terms of frequency, this clone is medium-sized. The V gene is TRBV5-1, the J gene TRBJ2-7; TCRdb proposes TRBD1, but this gene call is untestable without DNA. From germline, CDR1 is SGHRS and CDR2 YFSETQ. The CDR3 runs 13 residues. No coding sequence is recorded. CDR3 loop: CASSLGGQSEQYF.

This clone is labeled medium-sized (0.01 to 0.1%) based on frequency. The chain recombines TRBV6-1 with TRBJ2-5; TCRdb reports TRBD2, a call that lacks DNA to check it against. The CDR3 sequence is 18 residues long. The record lacks a DNA sequence. Germline V CDR1 and CDR2: MNHNS, SASEGT. The CDR3 spells CASSEWVSGAAVGETQYF.

V gene TRBV2 combines with J gene TRBJ2-6; as DNA is missing, the TRBD1 call by TCRdb cannot be tested. The CDR3 covers 16 residues. DNA was not recorded. Germline V gene sequence: CDR1 SNHLY, CDR2 FYNNEI. The CDR3 here is CASSDRGGAGANVLTF.

The J gene is TRBJ2-7, the V gene TRBV5-1. The germline gives CDR1 SGHRS, CDR2 YFSETQ. The CDR3 runs to 13 residues. The DNA is not on file. The CDR3 here is CASSLGTRYEQYF. Together with reference TRBV5-1 and TRBJ2-7, the CDR3 gives the full variable domain: KAGVTQTPRYLIKTRGQQVTLSCSPISGHRSVSWYQQTPGQGLQFLFEYFSETQRNKGNFPGRFSGRQFSNSRSEMNVSTLELGDSALYLCASSLGTRYEQYFGPGTRLTVT.

The J gene is TRBJ1-6, the V gene TRBV7-9. The V gene's germline CDR1 is SEHNR and CDR2 FQNEAQ (reference sequence). The CDR3 consists of 11 residues. No nucleotide data were recorded. The CDR3 is CAIRGDSPLHF.

The chain uses TRBV15 and TRBJ1-1. Germline CDR1 LNHNV, CDR2 YYDKDF (reference sequence). This CDR3 has 15 amino acids. No nucleotide data were recorded. The CDR3 here is CATSREGGMNTEAFF.

The rearrangement links TRBV5-4 to TRBJ2-5; there is no DNA to check the TCRdb D call of TRBD2. The germline gives CDR1 SGHNT, CDR2 YYREEE (reference sequence). This CDR3 is built from 14 residues. The DNA is unrecorded. The CDR3: CASRQDTGGETQYF.